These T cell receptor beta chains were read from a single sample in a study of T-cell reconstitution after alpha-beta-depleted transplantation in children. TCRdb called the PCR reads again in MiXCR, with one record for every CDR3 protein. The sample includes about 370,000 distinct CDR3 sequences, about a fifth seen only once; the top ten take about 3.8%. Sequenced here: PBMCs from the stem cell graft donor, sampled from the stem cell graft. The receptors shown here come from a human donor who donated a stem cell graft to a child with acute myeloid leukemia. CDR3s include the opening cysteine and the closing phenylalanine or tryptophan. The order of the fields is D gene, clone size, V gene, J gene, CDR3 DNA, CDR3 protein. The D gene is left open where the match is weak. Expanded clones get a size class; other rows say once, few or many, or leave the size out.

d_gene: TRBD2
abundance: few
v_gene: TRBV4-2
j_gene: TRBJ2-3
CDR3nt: TGTGCCAGCACCCTAGCGGGAGTTACAGATACGCAGTATTTT
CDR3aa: CASTLAGVTDTQYF

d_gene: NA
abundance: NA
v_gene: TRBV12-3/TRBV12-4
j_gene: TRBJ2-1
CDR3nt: TGTGCCAGCAGTCGGGGGTCCACATCTAACAATGAGCAGTTCTTC
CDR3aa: CASSRGSTSNNEQFF

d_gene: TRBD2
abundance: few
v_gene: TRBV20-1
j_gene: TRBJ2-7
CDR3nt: TGCAGTGCTGAGCCGCCGGGAGGGCTATACGAGCAGTACTTC
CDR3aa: CSAEPPGGLYEQYF

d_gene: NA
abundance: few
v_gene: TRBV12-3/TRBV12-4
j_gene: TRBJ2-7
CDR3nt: TGTGCCAGCAGTTCCCCCCTCCCTAGCGAGCAGTACTTC
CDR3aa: CASSSPLPSEQYF

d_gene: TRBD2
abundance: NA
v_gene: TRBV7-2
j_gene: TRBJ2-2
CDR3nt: TGTGCCAGCAGCCGCAGACTAGCGGGAGTGAACACCGGGGAGCTGTTTTTT
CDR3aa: CASSRRLAGVNTGELFF

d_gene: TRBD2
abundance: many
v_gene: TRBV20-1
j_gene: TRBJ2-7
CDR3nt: TGCAGGCTAGCGGGGGATTCCTACGAGCAGTACTTC
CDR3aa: CRLAGDSYEQYF

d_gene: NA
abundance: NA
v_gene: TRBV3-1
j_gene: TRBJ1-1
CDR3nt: TGTGCCAGCAGCCCGGGACCCAAGTCGGAAGCTTTCTTT
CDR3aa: CASSPGPKSEAFF

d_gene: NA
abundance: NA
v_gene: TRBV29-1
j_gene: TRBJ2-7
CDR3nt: TGCAGCGTTTCCCGAGCCGCGCGCTCCTACGAGCAGTACTTC
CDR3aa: CSVSRAARSYEQYF

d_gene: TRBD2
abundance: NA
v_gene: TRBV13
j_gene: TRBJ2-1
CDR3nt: TGTGCCAGCAGCTTAGAGGGACTAGCGTACTACAATGAGCAGTTCTTC
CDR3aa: CASSLEGLAYYNEQFF

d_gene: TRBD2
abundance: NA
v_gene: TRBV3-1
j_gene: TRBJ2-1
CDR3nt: TGTGCCAGCAGACCCGGGACTAGTGTAGGGGAGCAGTTCTTC
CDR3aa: CASRPGTSVGEQFF

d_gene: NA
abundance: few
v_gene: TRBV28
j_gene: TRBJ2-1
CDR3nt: TGTGCCAGCAGTTTTAGCAGGCATGAGCAGTTCTTC
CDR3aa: CASSFSRHEQFF

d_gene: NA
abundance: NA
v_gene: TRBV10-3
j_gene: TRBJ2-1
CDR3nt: TGTGCCATCAACCAACAGGGAGGGTCCGTCACTCCCCCCGTCAATGAGCAGTTCTTC
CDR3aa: CAINQQGGSVTPPVNEQFF

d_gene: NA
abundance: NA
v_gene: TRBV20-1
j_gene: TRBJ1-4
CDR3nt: TGCAGTGCCACTACGAGGCCTAATGAAAAACTGTTTTTT
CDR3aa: CSATTRPNEKLFF

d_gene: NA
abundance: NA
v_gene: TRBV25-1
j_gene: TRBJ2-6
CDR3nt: TGTGCCAGCAGTGCCCGCCCCGCAAAGGGTTCTGGGGCCAACGTCCTGACTTTC
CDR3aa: CASSARPAKGSGANVLTF

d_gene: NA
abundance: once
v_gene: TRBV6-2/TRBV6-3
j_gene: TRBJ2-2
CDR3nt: TGTGCCAGCAGGGAGGGAGGCACCGGGGAGCTGTTTTTT
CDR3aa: CASREGGTGELFF

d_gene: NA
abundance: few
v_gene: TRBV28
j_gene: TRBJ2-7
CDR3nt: TGTGCCAGCAGTCCCCGGGCCCTCTCCTACGAGCAGTACTTC
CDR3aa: CASSPRALSYEQYF

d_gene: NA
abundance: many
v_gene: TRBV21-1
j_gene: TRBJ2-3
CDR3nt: TGTGCCAGTCTCCCCGGGACAGGGATTACAGATACGCAGTATTTT
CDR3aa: CASLPGTGITDTQYF

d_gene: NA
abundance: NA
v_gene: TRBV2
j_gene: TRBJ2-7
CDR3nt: TGTGCCAGCAGGGTCTACTACGAGCAGTACTTC
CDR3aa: CASRVYYEQYF

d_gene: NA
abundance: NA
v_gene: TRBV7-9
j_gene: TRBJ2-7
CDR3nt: TGTGCCAGCAGCTTAGGACTCGATCCCTACGAGCAGTACTTC
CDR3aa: CASSLGLDPYEQYF

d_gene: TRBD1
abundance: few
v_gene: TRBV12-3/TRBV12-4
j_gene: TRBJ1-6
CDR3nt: TGTGCCAGCAGGATACACCGACAGGGGAGCGATTCACCCCTCCACTTT
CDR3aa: CASRIHRQGSDSPLHF

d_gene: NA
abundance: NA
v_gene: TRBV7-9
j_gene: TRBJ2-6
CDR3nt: TGTGCCAGCCCAGGGAACTCTGGGGCCAACGTCCTGACTTTC
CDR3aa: CASPGNSGANVLTF

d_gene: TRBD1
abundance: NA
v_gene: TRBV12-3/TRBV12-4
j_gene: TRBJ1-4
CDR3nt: TGTGCCAGCAGAGACAGGGCAACTAATGAAAAACTGTTTTTT
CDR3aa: CASRDRATNEKLFF

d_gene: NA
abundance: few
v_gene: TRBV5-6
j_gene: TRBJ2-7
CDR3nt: TGTGCCAGCAGCTTGGGCCAGCGGGTATACTCCTACGAGCAGTACTTC
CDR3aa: CASSLGQRVYSYEQYF

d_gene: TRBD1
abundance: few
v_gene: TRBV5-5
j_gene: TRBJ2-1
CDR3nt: TGTGCCAGCACTCTGACAGGGGCTAATGAGCAGTTCTTC
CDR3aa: CASTLTGANEQFF

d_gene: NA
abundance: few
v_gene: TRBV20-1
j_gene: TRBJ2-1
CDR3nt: TGCAGTGCTAGAGAGGCGAGACGGCAGTTCTTC
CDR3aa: CSAREARRQFF

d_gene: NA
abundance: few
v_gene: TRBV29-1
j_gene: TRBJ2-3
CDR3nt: TGCAGCGTTGAGTTTGGGTTAGTAGGGGACGCAGATACGCAGTATTTT
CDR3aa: CSVEFGLVGDADTQYF

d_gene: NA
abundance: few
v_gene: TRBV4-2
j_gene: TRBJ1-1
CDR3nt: TGTGCCAGCAGCCAAGATGACGGGGCGAACACTGAAGCTTTCTTT
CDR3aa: CASSQDDGANTEAFF

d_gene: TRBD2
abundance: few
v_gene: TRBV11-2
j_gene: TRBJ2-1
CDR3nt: TGTGCCAGCAGCTTAGTTCGTCTAGCGGGCGAGTACAATGAGCAGTTCTTC
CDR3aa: CASSLVRLAGEYNEQFF

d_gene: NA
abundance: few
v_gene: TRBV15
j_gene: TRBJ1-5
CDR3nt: TGTGCCACCAGCAGAGATAGGGCCTTGGATAGCAATCAGCCCCAGCATTTT
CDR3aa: CATSRDRALDSNQPQHF

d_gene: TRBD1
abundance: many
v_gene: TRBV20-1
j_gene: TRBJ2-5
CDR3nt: TGCAGTGCTAGAGCAGGGGGCGGGGAGACCCAGTACTTC
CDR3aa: CSARAGGGETQYF

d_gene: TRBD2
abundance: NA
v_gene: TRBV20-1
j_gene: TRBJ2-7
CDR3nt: TGCAGTGCTCCGGACCTAGCGGGAGGAGTCATGGGCTACGAGCAGTACTTC
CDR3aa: CSAPDLAGGVMGYEQYF

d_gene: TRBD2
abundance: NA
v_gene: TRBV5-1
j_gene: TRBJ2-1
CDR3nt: TGCGCCAGCAGCTTCACTAGCGGGAGTTCGCGGAATGAGCAGTTCTTC
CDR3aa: CASSFTSGSSRNEQFF

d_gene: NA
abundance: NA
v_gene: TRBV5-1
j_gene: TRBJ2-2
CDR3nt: TGCGCCAGCAGGGGAGGTGTCGGGGAGCTGTTTTTT
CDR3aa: CASRGGVGELFF

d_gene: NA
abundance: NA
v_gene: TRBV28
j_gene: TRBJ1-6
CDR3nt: TGTGCCAGCAGCCCCTACTGGGGACCGAGGTCACCCCTCCACTTT
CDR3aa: CASSPYWGPRSPLHF

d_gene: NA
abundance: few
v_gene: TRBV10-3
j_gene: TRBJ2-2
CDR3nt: TGTGCCATTGGGGGTGTAAGCACCGGGGAGCTGTTTTTT
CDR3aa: CAIGGVSTGELFF

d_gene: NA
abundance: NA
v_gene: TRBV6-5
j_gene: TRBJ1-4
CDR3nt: TGTGCCAGCAGTTCCGGACCGACGGCCTCTAATGAAAAACTGTTTTTT
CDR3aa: CASSSGPTASNEKLFF

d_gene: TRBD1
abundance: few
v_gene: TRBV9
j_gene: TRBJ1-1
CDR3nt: TGTGCCAGCAGCGTCCCCGGGACAGGGGACACTGAAGCTTTCTTT
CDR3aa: CASSVPGTGDTEAFF

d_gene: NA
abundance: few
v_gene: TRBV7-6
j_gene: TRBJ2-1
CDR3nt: TGTGCCAGCAGCCCCTCCCCCGAGGGGCGCGATATTAATGAGCAGTTCTTC
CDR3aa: CASSPSPEGRDINEQFF

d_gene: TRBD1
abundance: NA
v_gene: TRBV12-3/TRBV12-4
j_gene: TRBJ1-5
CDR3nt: TGTGCCACCTCGACAGGGGTAGGCAATCAGCCCCAGCATTTT
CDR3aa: CATSTGVGNQPQHF

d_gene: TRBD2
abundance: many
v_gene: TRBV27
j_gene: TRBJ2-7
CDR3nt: TGTGCCAGCAGTTTGGCGGGAGGAGCTTACGAGCAGTACTTC
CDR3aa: CASSLAGGAYEQYF

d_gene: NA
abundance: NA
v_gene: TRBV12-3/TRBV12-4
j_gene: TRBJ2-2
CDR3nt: TGTGCCAGCAGTAGGACAGTCAACACCGGGGAGCTGTTTTTT
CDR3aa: CASSRTVNTGELFF

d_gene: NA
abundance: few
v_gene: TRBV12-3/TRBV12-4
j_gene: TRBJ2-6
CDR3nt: TGTGCCAGCACGAAAGAAACTGGGGCCAACGTCCTGACTTTC
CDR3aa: CASTKETGANVLTF

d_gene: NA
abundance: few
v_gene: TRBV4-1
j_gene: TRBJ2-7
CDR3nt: TGCGCCAGCAGCCAGATTTCTTCCTACGAGCAGTACTTC
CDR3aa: CASSQISSYEQYF

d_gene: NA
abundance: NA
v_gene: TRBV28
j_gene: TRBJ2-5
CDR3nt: TGTGCCAGCAGTCGACCGGGCCGCTCAGGCACCCAGTACTTC
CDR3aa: CASSRPGRSGTQYF

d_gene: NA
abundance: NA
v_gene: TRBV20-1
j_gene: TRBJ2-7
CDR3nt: TGCAGTGCTGAGGGGAGTGCGGAGGAGCAGTACTTC
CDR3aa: CSAEGSAEEQYF

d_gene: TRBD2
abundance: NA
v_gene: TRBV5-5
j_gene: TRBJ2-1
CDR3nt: TGTGCCAGCAGTTCGACTAGCGGGAGCCCCTACAATGAGCAGTTCTTC
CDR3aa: CASSSTSGSPYNEQFF

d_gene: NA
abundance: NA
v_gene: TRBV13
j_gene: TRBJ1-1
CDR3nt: TGTGCCAGCTTAGAGCAGAAGGTCATGAACACTGAAGCTTTCTTT
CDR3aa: CASLEQKVMNTEAFF

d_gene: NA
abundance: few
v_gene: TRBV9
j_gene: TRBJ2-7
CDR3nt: TGTGCCAGCAGCGTTTATTCAACTACTCACGAGCAGTACTTC
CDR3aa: CASSVYSTTHEQYF

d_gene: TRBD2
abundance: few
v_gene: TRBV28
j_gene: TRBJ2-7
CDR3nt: TGTGCCAGCAGTCAAACGTTTTGGACTAGCGGGAGCGGTTCCGAGCAGTACTTC
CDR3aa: CASSQTFWTSGSGSEQYF

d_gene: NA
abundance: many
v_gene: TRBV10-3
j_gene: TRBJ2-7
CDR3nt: TGTGCCATCAGTGAGACTGATTCCTACGAGCAGTACTTC
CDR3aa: CAISETDSYEQYF

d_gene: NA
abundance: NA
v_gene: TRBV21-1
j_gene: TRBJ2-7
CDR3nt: TGTGCCAGCAGCAAAGTATCGGGGACAGGGAGACACGAGCAGTACTTC
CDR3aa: CASSKVSGTGRHEQYF

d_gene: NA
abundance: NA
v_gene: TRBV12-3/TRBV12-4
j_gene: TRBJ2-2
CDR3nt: TGTGCCAGCAGGGCGACTTTCACCGGGGAGCTGTTTTTT
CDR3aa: CASRATFTGELFF

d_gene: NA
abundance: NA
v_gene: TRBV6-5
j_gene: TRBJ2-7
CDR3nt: TGTGCCAGCAGTTCCGAGGTAAACGAGCAGTACTTC
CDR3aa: CASSSEVNEQYF

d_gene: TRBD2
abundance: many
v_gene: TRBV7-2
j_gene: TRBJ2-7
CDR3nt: TGTGCCAGCAGCCCCCTTAGCGGGAGGGGCTACGAGCAGTACTTC
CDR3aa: CASSPLSGRGYEQYF

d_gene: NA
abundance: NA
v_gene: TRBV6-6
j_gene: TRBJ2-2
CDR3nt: TGTGCCAGCAGCCTTGGGAACTCCGGGGAGCTGTTTTTT
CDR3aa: CASSLGNSGELFF

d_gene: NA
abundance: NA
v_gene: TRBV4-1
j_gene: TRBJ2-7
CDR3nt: TGCGCCAGCAGCCAAGGTGGCAGGGGAGTCTACGAGCAGTACTTC
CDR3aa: CASSQGGRGVYEQYF

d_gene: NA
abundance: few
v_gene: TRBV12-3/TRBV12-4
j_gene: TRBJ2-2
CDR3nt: TGTGCCAGCAGACCCGGTCTGGGGGAGCTGTTTTTT
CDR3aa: CASRPGLGELFF

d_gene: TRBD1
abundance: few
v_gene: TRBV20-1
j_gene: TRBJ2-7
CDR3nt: TGCAGTGCGTTGGGACAGGAGAATTCCTACGAGCAGTACTTC
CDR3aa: CSALGQENSYEQYF

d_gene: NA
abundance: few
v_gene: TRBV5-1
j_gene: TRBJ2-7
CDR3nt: TGCGCCAGCAGCTTCACAGGGCCTCCTTCCTACGAGCAGTACTTC
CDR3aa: CASSFTGPPSYEQYF